This T cell receptor beta chain was found in a study of control samples from healthy donors and cancer patients. The ends were cut back, 5 bases at V and 11 bases at J, with 9 bases in the middle. From germline, CDR1 is SEHNR and CDR2 FQNEAQ (reference sequence). This CDR3 region has 10 residues. Produced via immunoSEQ multiplex PCR; TCRdb's table is partial and in-frame only. Here the sample spans about 410,000 clones, more than 80% being singletons. The rearrangement joins TRBV7-9 to TRBJ1-1; D unclear. The sequencing input was PBMCs. The sequence derives from a man in his forties or fifties with head and neck cancer. The CDR3 DNA sequence: TGTGCCAGCAGCCCCCCTCCCGCTTTCTTT. Protein sequence: CASSPPPAFF.